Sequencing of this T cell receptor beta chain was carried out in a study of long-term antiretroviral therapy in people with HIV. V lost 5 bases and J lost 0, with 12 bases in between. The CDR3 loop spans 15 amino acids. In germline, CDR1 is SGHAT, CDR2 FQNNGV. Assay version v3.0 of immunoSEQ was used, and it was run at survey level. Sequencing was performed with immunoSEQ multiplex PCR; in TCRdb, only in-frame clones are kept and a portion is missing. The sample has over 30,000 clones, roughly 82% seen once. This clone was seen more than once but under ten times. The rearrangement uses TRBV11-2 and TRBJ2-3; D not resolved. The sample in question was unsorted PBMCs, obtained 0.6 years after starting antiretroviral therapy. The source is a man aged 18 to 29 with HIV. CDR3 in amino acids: CASSPPRASTDTQYF. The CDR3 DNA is TGTGCCAGCAGCCCCCCAAGAGCGAGCACAGATACGCAGTATTTT. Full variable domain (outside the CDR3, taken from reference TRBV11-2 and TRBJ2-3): EAGVAQSPRYKIIEKRQSVAFWCNPISGHATLYWYQQILGQGPKLLIQFQNNGVVDDSQLPKDRFSAERLKGVDSTLKIQPAKLEDSAVYLCASSPPRASTDTQYFGPGTRLTVL.